Below are 5 T cell receptor beta chains sequenced from a single sample in a study of identical twins. One entry per CDR3 protein, called by TCRdb with MiXCR from the 5' RACE reads. The sample lists 1.5 million to 2 million distinct CDR3 sequences; around 29% were seen once. Sequenced material: cord blood. These receptors all come from a newborn girl in good health.

The chain has TRBV20-1 and TRBJ1-2; the D is unclear. Germline lookup yields CDR1 DFQATT and CDR2 SNEGSKA (reference sequence). The CDR3 length is 12 residues. Between the trimmed V and J ends, which lost 1 base and 7 bases, there was a span of 10 bases. The DNA for the CDR3 is TGCAGTGCTAGAGCAGAGGGCTTTGGCTACACCTTC. The encoded protein is CSARAEGFGYTF.

The V and J genes are TRBV3-1 and TRBJ2-5; D gene unclear. The CDR3 is 12 amino acids. The germline V gene encodes CDR1 LGHDT and CDR2 YNNKEL (reference sequence). Between the trimmed V and J ends, which lost 4 bases and 4 bases, there was a span of 7 bases. CDR3: CASSRMGETQYF. CDR3 nucleotide sequence: TGTGCCAGCAGCCGGATGGGAGAGACCCAGTACTTC.

This clonotype was observed a handful of times. This chain links TRBV29-1 with TRBJ2-3, with TRBD2 identical over 9 bases. J gave up 0 bases and V 4 bases, and 2 bases lay outside the gene matches. This CDR3 spans 14 amino acids. Germline CDR1 and CDR2: SQVTM and ANQGSEA. CDR3 nucleotides: TGCAGCGTTGTTAGCGGGGGAAGCACAGATACGCAGTATTTT. Translation gives CSVVSGGSTDTQYF.

This clonotype was seen a few times. The chain combines TRBV20-1 with TRBJ2-3; D uncertain. Looked up from germline, CDR1 is DFQATT and CDR2 is SNEGSKA (reference sequence). The CDR3 has 13 amino acids. Trimming pared 3 bases from V and 4 bases from J, leaving 11 bases between. Written as DNA, the CDR3 is TGCAGTGCTAGCCGTCCAGGCCCAGATACGCAGTATTTT. It yields the protein CSASRPGPDTQYF.

The table lists this clonotype with a few counts. The rearrangement joins TRBV6-6 to TRBJ1-6; D ambiguous. Germline loops: CDR1 MNHNY, CDR2 SVGAGI (reference sequence). V lost 2 bases to trimming and J lost 6 bases, with 5 bases between them. CDR3 length: 13 residues. The CDR3 DNA is TGTGCCAGCAGTTACAGGGTTAATTCACCCCTCCACTTT. Translated, it gives CASSYRVNSPLHF.